One sample yielded the 14 T cell receptor beta chains listed below, sequenced in a study of Ad26.COV2.S vaccination and SARS-CoV-2 variants. Using immunoSEQ multiplex PCR, the repertoire was profiled, and TCRdb retains in-frame clones only, with some absent. The repertoire consists of fewer than 400,000 clones, with 75% to 90% occurring once and the leading ten covering 4.5% to 7%. The treatment denotes: around 19 received Ad26.COV2.S at low or high dose, single or two shots; a few received placebo; per-sample allocation not given. The samples date from day 63 after the first vaccine or placebo injection. The source material was peripheral blood, sampled in a trial of Ad26.COV2.S vaccine versus placebo. These receptors originate from a person between 18 and 65 years old who received the Ad26.COV2.S COVID-19 vaccine or a placebo.

The chain carries TRBV12-3 or TRBV12-4 and TRBJ1-1; D unclear. Trimming stripped 3 bases from V and 8 bases from J, with 7 bases between. This CDR3 comprises 11 residues. The CDR3 protein is CASSFFWEAFF. CDR3 in DNA: TGTGCCAGCAGTTTTTTCTGGGAAGCTTTCTTT.

The rearrangement links TRBV12-5 to TRBJ2-1, with D hard to call. There are 13 residues in the CDR3. Per the germline V gene, CDR1 is LGHNT and CDR2 is FRNRAP. The V and J ends lost 6 bases and 0 bases respectively, with 6 bases between them. The CDR3 coding sequence is TGTGCTAGTGGCCAGAACTCCTACAATGAGCAGTTCTTC. Translating gives CASGQNSYNEQFF.

The chain has TRBV12-3 or TRBV12-4 and TRBJ1-2; unclear D gene. Between the trimmed V and J ends, which lost 6 bases and 4 bases, there was a span of 9 bases. The CDR3 has 12 amino acids. CDR3 nucleotides: TGTGCCAGCAGGACCGGGCCCTATGGCTACACCTTC. Its protein product is CASRTGPYGYTF.

This chain uses TRBV6-2 or TRBV6-3 with TRBJ2-1; tentative D call: TRBD1 (6 bases). Between the trimmed V and J ends, which lost 4 bases and 6 bases, there was a span of 22 bases. CDR1 is MNHEY, CDR2 SVGEGT, per germline. The CDR3 has 17 amino acids. CDR3 nucleotide sequence: TGTGCCAGCAGTTGGTGGGACGGACAGAAATTTACCAATGAGCAGTTCTTC. Protein: CASSWWDGQKFTNEQFF.

This chain joins TRBV4-3 and TRBJ2-2; TRBD2 agrees at 9 bases. With V trimmed by 6 bases and J by 5 bases, 4 bases remained unmatched. Germline CDR1 is LGHNA and CDR2 is YSLEER. The CDR3 has 14 residues. CDR3 residues: CASRPSGTTGELFF. The CDR3 bases are TGCGCCAGCAGGCCTAGCGGGACTACCGGGGAGCTGTTTTTT.

V is TRBV6-5 and J is TRBJ2-1; the D is unclear. Trimming shortened V by 4 bases and J by 5 bases, and 6 bases separated the two germline ends. Germline CDR1 and CDR2: MNHEY and SVGAGI. This CDR3 comprises 12 residues. The CDR3 reads CASSWQNNEQFF. CDR3 in DNA: TGTGCCAGCAGTTGGCAGAACAATGAGCAGTTCTTC.

Only a few counts were recorded for this clone. The rearrangement links TRBV29-1 to TRBJ1-3; 8 bases fit TRBD1. J lost 0 bases, V lost 5 bases, and 3 bases had no gene match. The CDR3 has 14 amino acids. In germline, CDR1 is SQVTM, CDR2 ANQGSEA. CDR3 sequence reads: CSVWDRNSGNTIYF. The CDR3 DNA follows: TGCAGCGTTTGGGACAGGAACTCTGGAAACACCATATATTTT.

The J gene is TRBJ2-2, the V gene TRBV6-2 or TRBV6-3; the D is unclear. Germline lookup yields CDR1 MNHEY and CDR2 SVGEGT. This CDR3 contains 14 residues. The ends were cut back, 1 base at V and 4 bases at J, with 7 bases in the middle. In DNA form, the CDR3 reads TGTGCCAGCAGTTACTGGTACGGCACCGGGGAGCTGTTTTTT. It yields the protein CASSYWYGTGELFF.

This clone appeared a single time. The chain employs TRBV3-1 (or the pseudogene TRBV3-2) and TRBJ2-5; 7 positions agree with TRBD2. V was clipped by 0 bases and J by 3 bases; unmatched bases: 13. The germline V gene has CDR1 LGHDT and CDR2 YNNKEL (reference sequence). CDR3 size: 18 residues. DNA for the CDR3: TGTGCCAGCAGCCAAGAAGCGGGAACTAGCCTGTCCAAAGAGACCCAGTACTTC. It is translated as CASSQEAGTSLSKETQYF.

This clone was seen once. The chain is built from TRBV2 and TRBJ2-1; D unresolved. The length of the CDR3 is 15 residues. The ends were cut back, 7 bases at V and 0 bases at J, with 13 bases in the middle. In germline, CDR1 is SNHLY, CDR2 FYNNEI. The CDR3 loop reads CASTREISSYNEQFF. CDR3 DNA sequence: TGTGCCAGCACTCGCGAGATAAGCTCCTACAATGAGCAGTTCTTC.

V usage is TRBV7-3 and J usage is TRBJ2-1; TRBD2 matches at 12 bases. Trimming cost V 1 base and J 7 bases; bases outside gene matches: 5. CDR1 is SGHTA, CDR2 FQGTGA, per germline. The CDR3 extends over 16 amino acids. Here the CDR3 reads CASSLRLAGGSNEQFF. For the CDR3, the DNA is TGTGCCAGCAGCTTAAGGCTAGCGGGAGGGTCTAATGAGCAGTTCTTC.

The chain joins TRBV3-1 (or the pseudogene TRBV3-2) to TRBJ1-2, with a tentative D call TRBD1 (6 bases). The CDR3 length is 15 residues. With 4 bases removed from V and 5 bases from J, the gap between germline ends came to 17 bases. Germline lookup yields CDR1 LGHDT and CDR2 YNNKEL (reference sequence). This CDR3 reads CASSLQPEGGYGYTF. CDR3 coding DNA: TGTGCCAGCAGCCTCCAACCCGAAGGGGGGTATGGCTACACCTTC.

This chain links TRBV12-2 with TRBJ1-2; TRBD1 was called by the table and not checked on the DNA. TRBV12-2 counts as a pseudogene. CDR3 length: 19 residues. The CDR3 nucleotides are TGTGCAAGTCGCTTAGCGCGCAGGGGCGCCGAACTAGCTAACTATGGCTACACCTTC. It specifies CASRLARRGAELANYGYTF.

This clone has only a few counts. The chain recombines TRBV4-1 with TRBJ1-4; D is unresolved. The CDR3 has 16 amino acids. The germline V and J ends were trimmed by 4 bases and 2 bases, with 14 bases remaining between them. CDR1 MGHRA and CDR2 YSYEKL come from the germline V gene. CDR3 region: CASSPPERATNEKLFF. The CDR3, as DNA: TGCGCCAGCAGCCCCCCCGAAAGGGCCACTAATGAAAAACTGTTTTTT.